This T cell receptor (beta chain) originates from a study of blood T cell repertoires in COVID-19. In the study overall: Sites in the United States, Italy and Spain provided acute and convalescent COVID-19 samples. T cells, B-cell-depleted T cells, or PBMCs supplied cDNA or gDNA.

In the original workflow: By means of reference gene primer amplification, nucleated cell counts were estimated. Sequencing used immunoSEQ multiplex PCR; TCRdb keeps in-frame clones, though not all of them. From that table come the V and J calls and clone size; the DNA was used to work out D and trimming. The sample lists some 150,000 clones, around nine tenths occurring once. The source of this sequence is a man younger than 30 with active or convalescent COVID-19. The sample consisted of peripheral blood.

CDR3 DNA: TGTGCCAGCAGCTTAGCTACGCCGACTAGCGGGAGCCCAGATACGCAGTATTTT. Translating it yields CASSLATPTSGSPDTQYF. J is TRBJ2-3 and V is TRBV7-9, with 12 bases matching TRBD2. J was trimmed by 4 bases and V by 0 bases; bases with no gene match: 8. The CDR3 spans 18 residues. The germline gives CDR1 SEHNR, CDR2 FQNEAQ (reference sequence).